This TCR beta chain was profiled in a study of PD-1 blockade in classical Hodgkin lymphoma. Study summary: Intravenous delivery of nivolumab at 3 mg/kg to patients occurred every 2 weeks.

Relapses following autologous stem cell transplantation were seen in all patients, with brentuximab vedotin exposure varying. Libraries were prepared by immunoSEQ multiplex PCR; TCRdb keeps only in-frame clonotypes and omits some of them. The sample includes roughly 40,000 clones, almost 90% seen only once; the top ten take roughly a tenth. V shed 3 bases and J shed 1 base, with 16 bases lying between them. This CDR3 has 17 residues. Germline V gene data show CDR1 as MNHNS and CDR2 as SASEGT. Sample: peripheral blood mononuclear cells (PBMCs), taken at baseline. The sequence was collected from a human donor with classical Hodgkin lymphoma. The V and J genes are TRBV6-1 and TRBJ2-1; D uncertain. Written as DNA, the CDR3 is TGTGCCAGCAGTGATTTGTGGGGTGCCATTTCCTACAATGAGCAGTTCTTC. This sequence encodes CASSDLWGAISYNEQFF.